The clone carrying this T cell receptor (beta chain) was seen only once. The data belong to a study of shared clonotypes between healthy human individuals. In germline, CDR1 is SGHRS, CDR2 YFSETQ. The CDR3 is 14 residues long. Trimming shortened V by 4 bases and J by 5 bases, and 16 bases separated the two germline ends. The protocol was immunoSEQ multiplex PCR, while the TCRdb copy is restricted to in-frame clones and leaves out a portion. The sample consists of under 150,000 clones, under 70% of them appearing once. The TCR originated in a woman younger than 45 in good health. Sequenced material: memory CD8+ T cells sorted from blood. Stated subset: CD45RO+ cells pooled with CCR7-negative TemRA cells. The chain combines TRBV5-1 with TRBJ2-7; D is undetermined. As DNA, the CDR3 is TGCGCCAGCAGCCTCCTGGGCGTTAGGGACGAGCAGTACTTC. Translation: CASSLLGVRDEQYF.